The 32 T cell receptor beta chains given below trace back to one sample, sequenced in a study of TIL therapy for anti-PD-1-resistant metastatic lung cancer. Noted time point: pre-treatment sample, taken before nivolumab and TIL therapy. Sequencing used immunoSEQ v3. The data were produced by immunoSEQ multiplex PCR, yet TCRdb's version contains in-frame clones alone and is incomplete. The data hold 50,000 to 65,000 clones, with over 75% observed a single time. This specimen consisted of blood, obtained at baseline. These receptors were obtained from a person aged 25 to 85 with non-small cell lung cancer.

The genes are TRBV7-2 and TRBJ2-6, with D unresolved. V lost 3 bases and J 1 base, leaving 10 bases between the germline ends. The germline CDR1 and CDR2 sequences are SGHTA and FQGNSA. The length of the CDR3 is 16 residues. CDR3 residues: CASSLYPGSGANVLTF. CDR3 nucleotides: TGTGCCAGCAGCTTGTATCCCGGGTCTGGGGCCAACGTCCTGACTTTC.

The chain carries TRBV21-1 and TRBJ1-1; TRBD1, the D gene given by the table, was not confirmed from the DNA. TRBV21-1 is labeled a pseudogene. This CDR3 has 13 residues. The CDR3 protein is CASDHRGSTEAFF. DNA for the CDR3: TGTGCCAGCGATCACAGGGGGAGCACTGAAGCTTTCTTT.

The chain's CDR3 is CASSLSTSGITDTQYF. The CDR3 DNA reads TGTGCCAGCAGCTTATCGACTAGCGGGATTACAGATACGCAGTATTTT. The chain couples TRBV7-9 to TRBJ2-3; the match to TRBD2 covers 11 bases. CDR1 and CDR2 from the germline V gene are SEHNR and FQNEAQ (reference sequence). The ends lost 2 bases at V and 3 bases at J; junction bases unmatched: 4. The CDR3 has 16 amino acids.

This chain uses TRBV29-1 with TRBJ2-7, with D unclear. There are 11 residues in the CDR3. Trimming shortened V by 6 bases and J by 6 bases, and 12 bases separated the two germline ends. The germline gives CDR1 SQVTM, CDR2 ANQGSEA. Written as DNA, the CDR3 is TGCAGCGTGATCCACGGGCCCGAGCAGTACTTC. Translation gives CSVIHGPEQYF.

V and J are TRBV5-1 and TRBJ1-1, with TRBD1 matching 7 bases. Germline trimming cut 4 bases from V and 1 base from J; bases unmatched to any gene: 10. The CDR3 runs to 16 residues. Per germline, CDR1 SGHRS and CDR2 YFSETQ. CDR3 in DNA: TGCGCCAGCAGCCCACGCCGGGACAGCCGGAACACTGAAGCTTTCTTT. Its protein product is CASSPRRDSRNTEAFF.

This sequence joins TRBV5-6 and TRBJ2-1; 7 bases align to TRBD1. J lost 7 bases, V lost 4 bases, and 23 bases had no gene match. CDR1 and CDR2 (germline): SGHDT, YYEEEE. This CDR3 is built from 19 residues. The CDR3 DNA follows: TGTGCCAGCAGCAGGCTCGGAGCAGGGGGAGCGCACTCGGGGAATGAGCAGTTCTTC. This gives the protein CASSRLGAGGAHSGNEQFF. Full variable domain (outside the CDR3, taken from reference TRBV5-6 and TRBJ2-1): DAGVTQSPTHLIKTRGQQVTLRCSPKSGHDTVSWYQQALGQGPQFIFQYYEEEERQRGNFPDRFSGHQFPNYSSELNVNALLLGDSALYLCASSRLGAGGAHSGNEQFFGPGTRLTVL.

V is TRBV30 and J is TRBJ1-1; no firm D call. CDR1 is GTSNPN, CDR2 SVGIG, per germline (reference sequence). The germline V and J ends were trimmed by 5 bases and 4 bases, with 11 bases remaining between them. This CDR3 spans 12 amino acids. This CDR3 reads CAWGISGTEAFF. The CDR3 DNA is TGTGCCTGGGGGATTTCAGGCACTGAAGCTTTCTTT.

This chain joins TRBV15 and TRBJ1-4; D gene unclear. The CDR3 spans 16 residues. Trimming cost V 1 base and J 0 bases, with 9 bases left between them. Per germline, CDR1 LNHNV and CDR2 YYDKDF (reference sequence). The CDR3 protein is CATSRVTGATNEKLFF. Written as DNA, the CDR3 is TGTGCCACCAGCAGAGTAACGGGAGCAACTAATGAAAAACTGTTTTTT.

The gene calls are TRBV4-3 and TRBJ2-7; D unresolved. Trimming pared 4 bases from V and 6 bases from J, leaving 16 bases between. Germline V gene data show CDR1 as LGHNA and CDR2 as YSLEER. The CDR3 loop spans 14 amino acids. DNA for the CDR3: TGCGCCAGCAGCCGAGACGGACGGGCCTCCGAGCAGTACTTC. Its translation: CASSRDGRASEQYF.

This chain joins TRBV29-1 and TRBJ2-7; 9 nucleotides align to TRBD1. The CDR3 covers 15 residues. Per germline, CDR1 SQVTM and CDR2 ANQGSEA. V shed 4 bases, J shed 3 bases, and the junction held 10 bases outside the gene matches. The CDR3 sequence is CSVARQDRGIYEQYF. For the CDR3, the DNA is TGCAGCGTTGCCAGACAGGACAGGGGAATCTACGAGCAGTACTTC.

The chain uses TRBV28 and TRBJ2-1; a possible D gene is TRBD2 (6 bases). The CDR3 has 16 residues. Germline V gene lookup returns CDR1 MDHEN and CDR2 SYDVKM. Trimming removed 6 bases at V and 0 bases at J, with 15 bases between. CDR3 loop: CASRHSGVSSYNEQFF. The CDR3 DNA reads TGTGCCAGCAGGCATAGCGGAGTGAGCTCCTACAATGAGCAGTTCTTC.

The chain uses TRBV28 and TRBJ1-2, with D perhaps matching TRBD1 (6 bases). The CDR3 has 13 amino acids. V was shortened by 3 bases and J by 5 bases, with 10 bases between the two germline ends. Germline CDR1 MDHEN, CDR2 SYDVKM. The CDR3 bases are TGTGCCAGCAGTTTGGGGGCTGGGTATGGCTACACCTTC. It translates to CASSLGAGYGYTF.

This clone came up a few times. J is TRBJ2-2 and V is TRBV2, with D tentatively TRBD2 (6 bases). CDR1 and CDR2 (germline): SNHLY, FYNNEI. The CDR3 is 14 residues long. Trimming took off 8 bases at V and 0 bases at J, with 10 bases between the two ends. CDR3 sequence: CASLALTNTGELFF. The CDR3 coding sequence is TGTGCCAGCCTAGCGCTTACGAACACCGGGGAGCTGTTTTTT.

The chain employs TRBV27 and TRBJ2-7; D is uncertain. The CDR3 contains 13 residues. Per the germline V gene, CDR1 is MNHEY and CDR2 is SMNVEV (reference sequence). Trimming shortened V by 2 bases and J by 2 bases, and 7 bases separated the two germline ends. The CDR3 protein is CASSLGGTYEQYF. In DNA, the CDR3 is TGTGCCAGCAGTTTAGGTGGTACCTACGAGCAGTACTTC.

This chain connects TRBV7-2 to TRBJ2-1; the match to TRBD1 covers 9 bases. J lost 5 bases, V lost 5 bases, and 4 bases had no gene match. The germline V gene encodes CDR1 SGHTA and CDR2 FQGNSA. This CDR3 has 14 residues. CDR3 amino acids: CASSPRDRDNEQFF. CDR3 nucleotide sequence: TGTGCCAGCAGCCCCCGGGACAGGGACAATGAGCAGTTCTTC.

This clone came up once. V gene TRBV5-3 combines with J gene TRBJ1-4, with TRBD1 matching over 10 bases. TRBV5-3 is assigned to the ORF class and has an uncertain function. Trimming took 4 bases from V and 8 from J; bases not matched to a gene: 8. The CDR3 has 15 residues. The CDR3 DNA reads as TGTGCCAGAAGCCCCCGACAGGGGGCGACCGAAAAACTGTTTTTT. Its translation: CARSPRQGATEKLFF.

The genes are TRBV5-1 and TRBJ2-7; 11 nucleotides line up with TRBD2. V lost 4 bases to trimming and J lost 1 base; unmatched junction nucleotides: 7. The V gene's germline CDR1 is SGHRS and CDR2 YFSETQ. The CDR3 runs 16 residues. The CDR3 here is CASSRGGLADSYEQYF. For the CDR3, the DNA is TGCGCCAGCAGCCGGGGGGGACTAGCGGATTCCTACGAGCAGTACTTC.

The chain couples TRBV4-1 to TRBJ2-5, with 8 positions matching TRBD2. The germline CDR1 and CDR2 sequences are MGHRA and YSYEKL. CDR3 length: 13 residues. V lost 6 bases to trimming and J lost 4 bases; unmatched junction nucleotides: 4. The CDR3 DNA reads TGCGCCAGCAGTGCTAGCGGGTCAGAGACCCAGTACTTC. Translating gives CASSASGSETQYF.

This sequence joins TRBV9 and TRBJ2-1; no clear D. The V gene's germline CDR1 is SGDLS and CDR2 YYNGEE. V shed 4 bases and J shed 4 bases, with 15 bases lying between them. The CDR3 contains 15 residues. The CDR3 is CASSPLGLLYNEQFF. As DNA, the CDR3 is TGTGCCAGCAGCCCCCTAGGGCTTTTATACAATGAGCAGTTCTTC.

The V call is TRBV28, the J call TRBJ2-5, with 10 bases matching TRBD2. V lost 3 bases, J lost 5 bases, and 3 bases stayed unmatched. The CDR3 consists of 14 residues. Germline lookup yields CDR1 MDHEN and CDR2 SYDVKM. As DNA, the CDR3 is TGTGCCAGCAGTTTTGCTAGCGGGAGTGAGACCCAGTACTTC. Protein: CASSFASGSETQYF.

CDR3 sequence reads: CASSLAGGVNEQFF. CDR3 nucleotides: TGTGCCAGCAGCTTAGCGGGGGGGGTAAATGAGCAGTTCTTC. V is TRBV11-3 and J is TRBJ2-1; TRBD2 matches at 8 bases. CDR3 size: 14 residues. J was trimmed by 7 bases and V by 1 base; bases with no gene match: 3. Germline V lookup: CDR1 SGHNT, CDR2 YENEEA.

This clone is a singleton in its sample. The chain is built from TRBV4-3 and TRBJ2-2, with 8 bases lining up with TRBD1. CDR3 length: 16 residues. Looked up from germline, CDR1 is LGHNA and CDR2 is YSLEER. V trimming: 4 bases; J trimming: 0 bases; junction bases outside the gene matches: 4. This CDR3 is CASSRGDRPNTGELFF. The DNA of the CDR3 is TGCGCCAGCAGCCGAGGGGACAGGCCGAACACCGGGGAGCTGTTTTTT.

The chain links TRBV27 to TRBJ2-5; 8 bases agree with TRBD1. CDR3 length equals 15 residues. Germline CDR1 reads MNHEY; CDR2 reads SMNVEV (reference sequence). Trimming removed 4 bases from V and 2 bases from J; junction bases left unmatched: 6. The CDR3 protein is CASSSDREAQETQYF. The CDR3 bases are TGTGCCAGCAGTTCGGACAGGGAGGCGCAAGAGACCCAGTACTTC.

This clone was seen a single time. The chain combines TRBV28 with TRBJ1-2; D might be TRBD1 (6 bases). V shed 2 bases and J shed 8 bases, with 15 bases lying between them. Germline lookup yields CDR1 MDHEN and CDR2 SYDVKM. This CDR3 is 14 amino acids long. For the CDR3, the DNA is TGTGCCAGCAGTTTACCGGGGGCGCTAGAAGGCTACACCTTC. Translated: CASSLPGALEGYTF.

CDR3 nucleotide sequence: TGTGCCAGCACCCTGACCTCAATAGATACGCAGTATTTT. It translates to CASTLTSIDTQYF. This chain joins TRBV12-3 or TRBV12-4 and TRBJ2-3; D ambiguous. There are 13 residues in the CDR3. V was cut by 7 bases and J by 5 bases, with 13 bases left in between.

This clone was seen only once. V usage is TRBV6-2 or TRBV6-3 and J usage is TRBJ2-1; D is possibly TRBD2 (6 bases). V dropped 6 bases and J dropped 8 bases, with 17 bases sitting between them. Germline CDR1 is MNHEY and CDR2 is SVGEGT. The CDR3 has 14 amino acids. The CDR3 region has the DNA TGTGCCAGCAGCCCCCTGGGAGGACCCCATGAGCAGTTCTTC. It translates to CASSPLGGPHEQFF.

The chain carries TRBV3-1 (or the pseudogene TRBV3-2) and TRBJ2-1, with D possibly TRBD2 on 7 matching bases. The CDR3 contains 18 residues. V lost 0 bases to trimming and J lost 8 bases, with 23 bases between them. CDR1 and CDR2 from the germline V gene are LGHDT and YNNKEL (reference sequence). The CDR3 nucleotides are TGTGCCAGCAGCCAAGAGGCTTTTGGCGGGGGCAAGAGCTATGAGCAGTTCTTC. This translates into CASSQEAFGGGKSYEQFF.

The chain employs TRBV6-5 and TRBJ1-6, with a tentative D call TRBD1 (6 bases). Germline V gene sequence: CDR1 MNHEY, CDR2 SVGAGI. This CDR3 is built from 16 residues. Trimming took off 2 bases at V and 7 bases at J, with 15 bases between the two ends. The CDR3 loop is CASSYGGGRTNSPLHF. In DNA, the CDR3 is TGTGCCAGCAGTTACGGGGGGGGCAGGACCAATTCACCCCTCCACTTT.

The chain recombines TRBV4-1 with TRBJ1-1, with 7 bases matching TRBD1. The CDR3 covers 13 residues. Germline V gene lookup returns CDR1 MGHRA and CDR2 YSYEKL. J was trimmed by 4 bases and V by 3 bases; bases with no gene match: 2. CDR3 bases: TGCGCCAGCAGCCACGGGACAGTCACTGAAGCTTTCTTT. Translating it yields CASSHGTVTEAFF.

The V and J genes are TRBV10-3 and TRBJ2-7; weak D call: TRBD1 (5 bases). Germline CDR1 is ENHRY and CDR2 is SYGVKD. V was cut by 4 bases and J by 0 bases, with 10 bases left in between. The CDR3 runs to 14 residues. The CDR3 bases are TGTGCCATCAGTGGATCTGGGGCCTCCTACGAGCAGTACTTC. It translates to CAISGSGASYEQYF.

This chain joins TRBV10-3 and TRBJ2-3; D uncertain. Trimming removed 4 bases from V and 4 bases from J, with 9 bases in between. CDR3 length: 13 residues. Germline V gives CDR1 ENHRY, CDR2 SYGVKD. CDR3 residues: CAISVAESDTQYF. The CDR3 bases are TGTGCCATCAGTGTTGCAGAGTCAGATACGCAGTATTTT.

This clone is large in the sample. This chain links TRBV24-1 with TRBJ1-2; D unresolved. CDR3 length: 14 amino acids. V lost 4 bases to trimming and J lost 4 bases, with 12 bases between them. Germline V gene sequence: CDR1 KGHDR, CDR2 SFDVKD. DNA for the CDR3: TGTGCCACCAGTGACCCCAAGTCGGCCTATGGCTACACCTTC. Translated: CATSDPKSAYGYTF.